The rows below give T cell receptor beta chains drawn from one sample of a study of cytomegalovirus exposure and HLA in healthy donors. The protocol was immunoSEQ multiplex PCR, while the TCRdb copy is restricted to in-frame clones and leaves out a portion. Of roughly 140,000 clones listed, around 82% are singletons. Specimen: PBMCs. These receptors were obtained from a woman between 45 and 65 years old in good health and CMV-seropositive. CDR3s include the opening cysteine and the closing phenylalanine or tryptophan. The D gene is left open where the match is weak. Clone size is shown for a subset of rows, as once, few, many or a class of expanded clone.

once	-	TRBV27	TRBJ2-5	CASRRESYQETQYF	TGTGCCAGTCGGAGAGAATCGTACCAAGAGACCCAGTACTTC
-	TRBD1	TRBV5-4	TRBJ1-4	CASGQGGEKKLFF	TGTGCCAGCGGACAGGGAGGGGAAAAAAAACTGTTTTTT
-	TRBD2	TRBV5-1	TRBJ2-1	CASSGMPGGGVNEQFF	TGCGCCAGCAGCGGAATGCCCGGCGGGGGAGTCAATGAGCAGTTCTTC
-	TRBD1	TRBV29-1	TRBJ1-2	CSVGPGTGDHYGYTF	TGCAGCGTTGGTCCCGGGACAGGGGACCACTATGGCTACACCTTC
-	-	TRBV4-2	TRBJ2-1	CASSQEWSRDNEQFF	TGTGCCAGCAGCCAAGAATGGAGCAGGGACAATGAGCAGTTCTTC
-	TRBD1	TRBV29-1	TRBJ1-2	CSVPKGTGDRYGYTF	TGCAGCGTTCCAAAGGGTACAGGGGATCGGTATGGCTACACCTTC
-	-	TRBV5-1	TRBJ2-3	CASSPSAGPTDTQYF	TGCGCCAGCAGCCCGTCGGCGGGACCCACAGATACGCAGTATTTT
-	TRBD1	TRBV2	TRBJ1-5	CAGWTGSSNQPQHF	TGTGCCGGATGGACAGGGTCGAGCAATCAGCCCCAGCATTTT
few	-	TRBV5-1	TRBJ1-6	CASSWGRRSDNSPLHF	TGCGCCAGCAGCTGGGGGCGCCGGAGCGATAATTCACCCCTCCACTTT
-	-	TRBV6-1	TRBJ2-1	CASSEARAEQFF	TGTGCCAGCAGTGAAGCGCGTGCCGAGCAGTTCTTC
few	TRBD2	TRBV19	TRBJ2-3	CACSRAGGPIDTQYF	TGTGCTTGTAGTCGGGCGGGGGGGCCGATAGATACGCAGTATTTT
once	TRBD2	TRBV7-3	TRBJ2-3	CSSSLRLAGGTDTQYF	TGTTCCAGCAGCCTCCGACTAGCGGGGGGAACAGATACGCAGTATTTT
-	TRBD1	TRBV7-6	TRBJ2-7	CASSLPPGQAAEQYF	TGTGCCAGCAGCCTCCCGCCGGGACAGGCCGCCGAGCAGTACTTC
few	-	TRBV6-1	TRBJ1-5	CASSEARETLGNQPQHF	TGTGCCAGCAGTGAGGCCAGGGAAACTCTGGGCAATCAGCCCCAGCATTTT
-	-	TRBV29-1	TRBJ2-2	CSVENPRRAGELFF	TGCAGCGTTGAGAACCCCCGGAGGGCCGGGGAGCTGTTTTTT
-	TRBD1	TRBV6-1	TRBJ1-3	CASRGTGAGNTIYF	TGTGCCAGCAGAGGGACAGGGGCTGGAAACACCATATATTTT
-	-	TRBV6-1	TRBJ1-3	CASSELRTGPGNTIYF	TGTGCCAGCAGTGAGTTGCGTACAGGGCCTGGAAACACCATATATTTT
once	-	TRBV7-2	TRBJ1-1	CASSLDGGANTEAFF	TGTGCCAGCAGCTTAGATGGGGGGGCTAACACTGAAGCTTTCTTT
-	-	TRBV27	TRBJ1-2	CASSLPGGYGYTF	TGTGCCAGCAGTTTACCGGGTGGCTATGGCTACACCTTC
-	-	TRBV9	TRBJ1-5	CASSVEEGYGPQHF	TGTGCCAGCAGCGTAGAGGAGGGTTATGGGCCCCAGCATTTT
few	TRBD2	TRBV7-2	TRBJ2-2	CASSQIAGGVTGELFF	TGTGCCAGCAGCCAAATAGCGGGGGGCGTCACCGGGGAGCTGTTTTTT
-	TRBD2	TRBV7-2	TRBJ2-7	CASSLGSGGYEQYF	TGTGCCAGCAGCTTAGGGAGCGGGGGCTACGAGCAGTACTTC